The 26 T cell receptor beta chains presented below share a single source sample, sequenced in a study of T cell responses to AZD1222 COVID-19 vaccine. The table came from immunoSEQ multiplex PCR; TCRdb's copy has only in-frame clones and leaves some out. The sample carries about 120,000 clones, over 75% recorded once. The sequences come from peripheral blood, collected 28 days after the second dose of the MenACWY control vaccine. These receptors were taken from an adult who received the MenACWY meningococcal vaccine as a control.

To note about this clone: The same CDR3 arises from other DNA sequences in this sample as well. This CDR3 reads CASSPEGNQPQHF. The CDR3 nucleotides read TGTGCCAGCTCACCAGAAGGAAATCAGCCCCAGCATTTT. This chain uses TRBV18 with TRBJ1-5; D is unclear. Trimming took off 2 bases at V and 4 bases at J, with 6 bases between the two ends. Germline-derived CDR1 and CDR2 are KGHSH and LQKENI. The CDR3 contains 13 residues.

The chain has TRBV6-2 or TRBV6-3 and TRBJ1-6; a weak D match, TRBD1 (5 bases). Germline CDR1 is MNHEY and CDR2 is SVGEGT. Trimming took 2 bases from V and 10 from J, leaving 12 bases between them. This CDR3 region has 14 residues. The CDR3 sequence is CASSYGRGRSPLHF. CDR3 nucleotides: TGTGCCAGCAGTTACGGGAGGGGACGCTCACCCCTCCACTTT.

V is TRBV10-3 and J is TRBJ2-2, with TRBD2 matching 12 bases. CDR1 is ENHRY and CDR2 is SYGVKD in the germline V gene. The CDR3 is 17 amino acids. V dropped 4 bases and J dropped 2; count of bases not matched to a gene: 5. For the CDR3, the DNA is TGTGCCATCAGTGCCGTACTAGCGGGAGGAAACACCGGGGAGCTGTTTTTT. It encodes CAISAVLAGGNTGELFF.

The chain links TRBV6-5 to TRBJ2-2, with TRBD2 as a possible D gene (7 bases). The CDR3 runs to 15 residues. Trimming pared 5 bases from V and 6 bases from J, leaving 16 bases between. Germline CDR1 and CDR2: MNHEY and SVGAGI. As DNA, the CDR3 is TGTGCCAGCAGTACCCGGGGGGCAGGATCCGGGGAGCTGTTTTTT. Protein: CASSTRGAGSGELFF.

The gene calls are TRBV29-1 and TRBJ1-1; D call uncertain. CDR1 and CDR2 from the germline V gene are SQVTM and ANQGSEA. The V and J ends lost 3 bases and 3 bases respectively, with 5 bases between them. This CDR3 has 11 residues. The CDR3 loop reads CSVELDTEAFF. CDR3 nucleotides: TGCAGCGTTGAGCTCGACACTGAAGCTTTCTTT.

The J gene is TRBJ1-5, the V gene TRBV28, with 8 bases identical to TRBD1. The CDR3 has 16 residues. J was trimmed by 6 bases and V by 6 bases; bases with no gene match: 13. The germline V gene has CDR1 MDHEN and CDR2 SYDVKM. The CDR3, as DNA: TGTGCCAGCAGACTGCCGGGGGGACAGGCCAGTCAGCCCCAGCATTTT. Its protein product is CASRLPGGQASQPQHF.

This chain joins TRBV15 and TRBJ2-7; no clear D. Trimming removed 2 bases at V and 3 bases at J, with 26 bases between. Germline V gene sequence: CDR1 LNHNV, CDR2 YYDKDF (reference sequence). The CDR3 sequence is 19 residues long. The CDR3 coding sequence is TGTGCCACCAGCAGATCACCGAAGAGTCCTTCCCCCTCCCGCTACGAGCAGTACTTC. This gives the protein CATSRSPKSPSPSRYEQYF.

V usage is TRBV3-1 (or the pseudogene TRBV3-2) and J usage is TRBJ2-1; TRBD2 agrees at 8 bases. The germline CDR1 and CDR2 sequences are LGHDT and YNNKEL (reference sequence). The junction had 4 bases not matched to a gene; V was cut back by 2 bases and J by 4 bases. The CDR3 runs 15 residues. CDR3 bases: TGTGCCAGCAGCCAAACTAGCGGTCAATACAATGAGCAGTTCTTC. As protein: CASSQTSGQYNEQFF.

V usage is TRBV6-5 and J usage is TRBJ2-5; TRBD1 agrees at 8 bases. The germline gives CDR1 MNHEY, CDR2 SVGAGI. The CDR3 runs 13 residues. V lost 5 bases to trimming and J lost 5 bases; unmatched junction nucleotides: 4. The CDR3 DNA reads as TGTGCCAGCAGTCCAGGGGGCATTGAGACCCAGTACTTC. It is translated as CASSPGGIETQYF.

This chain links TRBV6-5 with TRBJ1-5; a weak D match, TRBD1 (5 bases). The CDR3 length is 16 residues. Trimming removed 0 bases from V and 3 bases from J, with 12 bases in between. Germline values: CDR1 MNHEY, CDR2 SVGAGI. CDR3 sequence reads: CASSYSVRGLNQPQHF. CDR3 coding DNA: TGTGCCAGCAGTTACTCGGTTAGGGGACTCAATCAGCCCCAGCATTTT.

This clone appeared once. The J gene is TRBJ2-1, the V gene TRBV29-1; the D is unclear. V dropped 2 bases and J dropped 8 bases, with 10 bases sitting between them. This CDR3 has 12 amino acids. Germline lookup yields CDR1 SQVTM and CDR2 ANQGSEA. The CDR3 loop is CSVELWSYEQFF. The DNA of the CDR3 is TGCAGCGTTGAATTATGGTCGTATGAGCAGTTCTTC.

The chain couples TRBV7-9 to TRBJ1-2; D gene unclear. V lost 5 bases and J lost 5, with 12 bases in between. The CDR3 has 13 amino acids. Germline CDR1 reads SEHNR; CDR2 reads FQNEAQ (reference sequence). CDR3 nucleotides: TGTGCCAGCAGCCCGGACGTTAATTATGGCTACACCTTC. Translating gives CASSPDVNYGYTF.

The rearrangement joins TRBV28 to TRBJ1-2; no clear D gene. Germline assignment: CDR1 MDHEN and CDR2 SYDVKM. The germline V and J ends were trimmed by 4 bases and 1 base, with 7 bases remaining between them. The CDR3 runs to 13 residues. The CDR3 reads CASSSHNNYGYTF. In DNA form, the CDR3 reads TGTGCCAGCAGTTCTCACAATAACTATGGCTACACCTTC.

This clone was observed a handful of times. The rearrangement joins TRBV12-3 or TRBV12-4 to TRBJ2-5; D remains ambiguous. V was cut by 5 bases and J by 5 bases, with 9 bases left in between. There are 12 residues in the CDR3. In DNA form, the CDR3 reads TGTGCCAGCAGTGGGCTTGATGAGACCCAGTACTTC. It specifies CASSGLDETQYF.

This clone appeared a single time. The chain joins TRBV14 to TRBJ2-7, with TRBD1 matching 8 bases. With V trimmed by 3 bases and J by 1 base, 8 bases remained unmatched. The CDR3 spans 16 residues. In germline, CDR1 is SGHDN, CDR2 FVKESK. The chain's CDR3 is CASSQGKGDRSYEQYV. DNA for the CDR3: TGTGCCAGCAGCCAGGGAAAGGGGGACAGGTCCTACGAGCAGTACGTC.

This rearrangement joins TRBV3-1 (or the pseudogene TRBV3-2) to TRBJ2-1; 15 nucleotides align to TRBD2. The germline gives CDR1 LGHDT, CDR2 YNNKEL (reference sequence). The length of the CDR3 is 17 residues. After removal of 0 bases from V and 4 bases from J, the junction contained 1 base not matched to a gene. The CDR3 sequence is CASSQEGLAGGYNEQFF. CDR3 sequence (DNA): TGTGCCAGCAGCCAAGAGGGACTAGCGGGGGGATACAATGAGCAGTTCTTC.

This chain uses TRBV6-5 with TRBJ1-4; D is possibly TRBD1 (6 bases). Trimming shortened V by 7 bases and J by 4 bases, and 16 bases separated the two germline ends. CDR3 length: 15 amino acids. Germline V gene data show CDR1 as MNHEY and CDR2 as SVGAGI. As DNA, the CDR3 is TGTGCCAGCACCCCCCTGGACAGTCGTAATGAAAAACTGTTTTTT. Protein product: CASTPLDSRNEKLFF.

CDR3 DNA: TGTGCCAGCAGCCAAATCAGTAAGGTTCTCCAAGAGACCCAGTACTTC. Translation gives CASSQISKVLQETQYF. V and J are TRBV3-1 (or the pseudogene TRBV3-2) and TRBJ2-5; D gene unclear. CDR1 is LGHDT and CDR2 is YNNKEL in the germline V gene (reference sequence). This CDR3 is 16 amino acids long. V dropped 2 bases and J dropped 1 base, with 14 bases sitting between them.

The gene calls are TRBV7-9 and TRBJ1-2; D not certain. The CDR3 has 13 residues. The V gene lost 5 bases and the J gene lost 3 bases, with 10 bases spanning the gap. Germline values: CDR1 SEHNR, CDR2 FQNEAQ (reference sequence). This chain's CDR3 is CASSPAEDYGYTF. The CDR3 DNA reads TGTGCCAGCAGCCCTGCCGAGGACTATGGCTACACCTTC.

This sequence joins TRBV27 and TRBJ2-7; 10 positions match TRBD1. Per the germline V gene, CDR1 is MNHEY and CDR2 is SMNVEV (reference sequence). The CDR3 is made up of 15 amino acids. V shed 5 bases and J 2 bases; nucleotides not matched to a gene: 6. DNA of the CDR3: TGTGCCAGCAGTAAGACCGGGACAGGGGCCTACGAGCAGTACTTC. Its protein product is CASSKTGTGAYEQYF.

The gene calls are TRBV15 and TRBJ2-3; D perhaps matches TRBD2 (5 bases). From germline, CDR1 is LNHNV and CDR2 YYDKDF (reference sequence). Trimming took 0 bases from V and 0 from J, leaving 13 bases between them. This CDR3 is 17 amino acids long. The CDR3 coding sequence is TGTGCCACCAGCAGAGAGAGAGCGGATATTAGCACAGATACGCAGTATTTT. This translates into CATSRERADISTDTQYF.

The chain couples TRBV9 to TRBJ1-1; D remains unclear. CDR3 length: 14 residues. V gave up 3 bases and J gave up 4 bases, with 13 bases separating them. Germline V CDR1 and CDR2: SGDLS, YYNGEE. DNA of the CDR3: TGTGCCAGCAGCGCAGGAGTGGGAGGCACTGAAGCTTTCTTT. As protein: CASSAGVGGTEAFF.

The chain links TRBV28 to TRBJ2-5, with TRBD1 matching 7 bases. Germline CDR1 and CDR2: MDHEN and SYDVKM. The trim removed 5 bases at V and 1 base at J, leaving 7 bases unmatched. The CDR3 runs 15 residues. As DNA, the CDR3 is TGTGCCAGCAGTCTTTCCGGGACAGTCCAAGAGACCCAGTACTTC. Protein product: CASSLSGTVQETQYF.

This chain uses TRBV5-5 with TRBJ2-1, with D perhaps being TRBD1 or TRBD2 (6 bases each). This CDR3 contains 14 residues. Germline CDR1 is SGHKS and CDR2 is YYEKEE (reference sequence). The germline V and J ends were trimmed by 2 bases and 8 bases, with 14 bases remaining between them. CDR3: CASSFLGGSDEQFF. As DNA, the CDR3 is TGTGCCAGCAGCTTTCTGGGGGGCTCGGATGAGCAGTTCTTC.

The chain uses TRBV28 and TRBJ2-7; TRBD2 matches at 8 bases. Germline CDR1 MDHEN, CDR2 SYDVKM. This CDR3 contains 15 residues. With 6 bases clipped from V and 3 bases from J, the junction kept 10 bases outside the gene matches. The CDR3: CASRLSGGPDYEQYV. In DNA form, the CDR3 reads TGTGCCAGCAGGTTAAGCGGGGGACCCGACTACGAGCAGTACGTC.

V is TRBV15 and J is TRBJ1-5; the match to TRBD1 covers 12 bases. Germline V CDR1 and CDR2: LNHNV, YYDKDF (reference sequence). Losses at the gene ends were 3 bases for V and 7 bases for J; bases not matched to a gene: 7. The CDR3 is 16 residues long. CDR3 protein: CATSRGGTGGRQPQHF. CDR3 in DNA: TGTGCCACCAGCAGGGGAGGGACAGGGGGCAGACAGCCCCAGCATTTT.